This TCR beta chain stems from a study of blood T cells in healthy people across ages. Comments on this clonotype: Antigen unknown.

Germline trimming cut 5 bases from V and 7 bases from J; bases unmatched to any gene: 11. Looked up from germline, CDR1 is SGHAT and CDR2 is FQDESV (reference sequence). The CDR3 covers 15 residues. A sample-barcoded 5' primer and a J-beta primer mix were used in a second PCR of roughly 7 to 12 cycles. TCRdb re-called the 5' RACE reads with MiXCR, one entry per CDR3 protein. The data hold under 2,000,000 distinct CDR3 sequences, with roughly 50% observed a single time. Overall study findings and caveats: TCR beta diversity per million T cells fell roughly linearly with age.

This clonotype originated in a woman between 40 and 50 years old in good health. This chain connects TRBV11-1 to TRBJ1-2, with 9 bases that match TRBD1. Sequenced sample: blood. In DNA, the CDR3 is TGTGCCAGCAGCCCAATACAGGGGGCGCGTTTTGGCTACACCTTC. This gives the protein CASSPIQGARFGYTF.